Given below is one T cell receptor (beta chain) in context. The target antigen is unknown. TCRdb analysed the 5' RACE reads with MiXCR anew, one entry per CDR3 protein. Of 650,000 to 800,000 distinct CDR3 sequences in the sample, around 20% are singletons; the top ten hold around 19%. The data were taken from a study of CD8 T cells in ankylosing spondylitis. Findings of the study overall: Disease-linked clones bore a CD8+ phenotype, appearing relatively rarely in peripheral blood. What seemed typical of ankylosing spondylitis blood was a TCR beta motif built from several highly homologous variants. Disease-linked clones reportedly showed significant enrichment in matched ankylosing spondylitis synovial fluid.

The source material was blood, either unsorted or a sorted T cell fraction (not recorded which). This sequence originates from a male donor with ankylosing spondylitis.

Here the CDR3 DNA reads TGCGCCAGCAGCCAGGGGGACGTAGAAAGCATCTACGAGCAGTACTTC. Translating gives CASSQGDVESIYEQYF. V and J are TRBV4-1 and TRBJ2-7, with D perhaps matching TRBD1 or TRBD2 (5 bases each). The CDR3 is 16 amino acids. Germline lookup yields CDR1 MGHRA and CDR2 YSYEKL. Trimming pared 3 bases from V and 3 bases from J, leaving 18 bases between.